This T cell receptor (beta chain) was recovered during a study of CD8 T cells in ankylosing spondylitis. Study-level points and caveats: What seemed typical of ankylosing spondylitis blood was a TCR beta motif built from about 8 highly homologous variants. Reports say disease-linked clones showed up significantly more in matched ankylosing spondylitis synovial fluid.

5'-RACE, quantitative and with molecular barcodes, yielded the TCR beta libraries. TCRdb used MiXCR to reprocess the 5' RACE reads, holding one entry per CDR3 protein. The sample has about 510,000 distinct CDR3 sequences; 5.3% are singletons. The CDR3 runs to 14 residues. V lost 1 base and J lost 3, with 9 bases in between. Germline V gene lookup returns CDR1 MGHRA and CDR2 YSYEKL. This clonotype was seen many times. The antigen is unknown. The chain has TRBV4-1 and TRBJ1-1, with TRBD1 as a possible D gene (6 bases). Sample: blood, either unsorted or a sorted T cell fraction (not recorded which). This clonotype originated in a male donor with ankylosing spondylitis. The CDR3 coding sequence is TGCGCCAGCAGCCAAGGTCCAGGGGACACTGAAGCTTTCTTT. It is translated as CASSQGPGDTEAFF.